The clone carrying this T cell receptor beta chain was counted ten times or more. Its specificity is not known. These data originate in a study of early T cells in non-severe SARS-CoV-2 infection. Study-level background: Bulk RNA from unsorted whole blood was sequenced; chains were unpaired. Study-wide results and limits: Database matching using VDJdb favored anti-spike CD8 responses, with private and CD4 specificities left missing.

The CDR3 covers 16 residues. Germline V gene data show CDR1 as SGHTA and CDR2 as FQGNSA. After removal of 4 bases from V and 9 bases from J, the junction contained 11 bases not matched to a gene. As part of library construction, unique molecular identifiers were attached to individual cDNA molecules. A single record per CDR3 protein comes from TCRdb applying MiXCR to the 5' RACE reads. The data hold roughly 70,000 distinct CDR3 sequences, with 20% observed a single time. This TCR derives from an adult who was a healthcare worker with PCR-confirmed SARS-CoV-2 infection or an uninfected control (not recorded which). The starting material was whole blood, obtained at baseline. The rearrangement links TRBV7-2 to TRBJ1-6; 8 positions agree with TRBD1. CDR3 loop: CASSSSGQVGGSPLHF. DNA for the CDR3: TGTGCCAGCAGCTCGTCGGGACAGGTTGGCGGTTCACCCCTCCACTTT.